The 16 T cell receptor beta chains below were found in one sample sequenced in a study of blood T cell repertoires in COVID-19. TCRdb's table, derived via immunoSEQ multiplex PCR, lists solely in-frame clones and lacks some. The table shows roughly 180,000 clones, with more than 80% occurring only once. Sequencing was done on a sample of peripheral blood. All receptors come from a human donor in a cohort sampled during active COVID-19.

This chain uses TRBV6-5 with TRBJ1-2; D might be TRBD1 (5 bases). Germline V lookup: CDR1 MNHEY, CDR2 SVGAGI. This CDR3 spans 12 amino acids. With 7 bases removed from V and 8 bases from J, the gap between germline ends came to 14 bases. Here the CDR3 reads CASTRTHPGYTF. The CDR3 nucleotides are TGTGCCAGCACCCGGACACACCCGGGCTACACCTTC.

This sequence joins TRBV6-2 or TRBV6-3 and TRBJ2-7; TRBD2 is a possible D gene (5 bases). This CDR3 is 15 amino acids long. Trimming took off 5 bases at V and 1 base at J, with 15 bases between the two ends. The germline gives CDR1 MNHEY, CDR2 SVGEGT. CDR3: CASSEDSLGSYEQYF. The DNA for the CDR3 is TGTGCCAGCAGTGAGGACTCACTAGGTTCCTACGAGCAGTACTTC.

Here the CDR3 reads CASSWDSLSYNEQFF. As DNA, the CDR3 is TGTGCCAGCAGCTGGGACAGCCTCTCCTACAATGAGCAGTTCTTC. V is TRBV5-4 and J is TRBJ2-1, with TRBD1 matching over 7 bases. This CDR3 region has 15 residues. The junction had 3 bases not matched to a gene; V was cut back by 3 bases and J by 0 bases. From germline, CDR1 is SGHNT and CDR2 YYREEE (reference sequence).

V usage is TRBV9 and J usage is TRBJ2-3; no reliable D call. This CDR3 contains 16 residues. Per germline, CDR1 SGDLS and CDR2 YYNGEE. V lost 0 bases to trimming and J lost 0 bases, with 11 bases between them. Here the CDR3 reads CASSVDAASSTDTQYF. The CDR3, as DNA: TGTGCCAGCAGCGTAGATGCGGCCTCTAGCACAGATACGCAGTATTTT.

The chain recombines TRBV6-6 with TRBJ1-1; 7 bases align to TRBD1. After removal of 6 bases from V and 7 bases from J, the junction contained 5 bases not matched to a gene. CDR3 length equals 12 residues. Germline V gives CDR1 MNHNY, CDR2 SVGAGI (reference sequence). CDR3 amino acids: CASSRDRDEAFF. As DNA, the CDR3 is TGTGCCAGCAGCCGCGACAGGGATGAAGCTTTCTTT.

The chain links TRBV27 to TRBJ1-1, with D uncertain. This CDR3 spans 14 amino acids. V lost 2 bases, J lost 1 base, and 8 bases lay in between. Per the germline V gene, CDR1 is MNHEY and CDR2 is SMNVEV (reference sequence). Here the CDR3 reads CASSLLSENTEAFF. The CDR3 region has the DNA TGTGCCAGCAGTTTACTGTCAGAGAACACTGAAGCTTTCTTT.

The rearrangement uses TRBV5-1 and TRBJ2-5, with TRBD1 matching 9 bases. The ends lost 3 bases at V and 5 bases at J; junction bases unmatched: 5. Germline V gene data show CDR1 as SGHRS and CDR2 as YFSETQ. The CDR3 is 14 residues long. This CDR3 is CASSSNRGRETQYF. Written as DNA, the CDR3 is TGCGCCAGCAGCTCAAACAGGGGGCGGGAGACCCAGTACTTC.

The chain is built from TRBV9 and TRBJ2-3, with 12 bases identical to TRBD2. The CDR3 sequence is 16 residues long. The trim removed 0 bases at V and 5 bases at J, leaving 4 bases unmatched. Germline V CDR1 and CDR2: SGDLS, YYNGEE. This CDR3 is CASSVVSSGGEDTQYF. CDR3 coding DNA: TGTGCCAGCAGCGTAGTCTCTAGCGGGGGGGAAGATACGCAGTATTTT. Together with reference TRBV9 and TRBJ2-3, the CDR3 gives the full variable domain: DSGVTQTPKHLITATGQRVTLRCSPRSGDLSVYWYQQSLDQGLQFLIQYYNGEERAKGNILERFSAQQFPDLHSELNLSSLELGDSALYFCASSVVSSGGEDTQYFGPGTRLTVL.

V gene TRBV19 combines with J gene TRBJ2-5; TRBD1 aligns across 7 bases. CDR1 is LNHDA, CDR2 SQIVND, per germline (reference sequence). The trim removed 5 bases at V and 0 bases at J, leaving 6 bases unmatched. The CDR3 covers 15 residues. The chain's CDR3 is CASSPSTGDQETQYF. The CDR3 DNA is TGTGCCAGTAGTCCCTCAACAGGGGACCAAGAGACCCAGTACTTC.

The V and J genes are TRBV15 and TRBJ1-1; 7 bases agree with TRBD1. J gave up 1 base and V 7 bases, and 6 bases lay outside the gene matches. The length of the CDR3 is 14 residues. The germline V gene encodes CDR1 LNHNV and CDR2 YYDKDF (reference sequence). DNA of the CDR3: TGTGCCACCAAAACAGGGGTTGGGAACACTGAAGCTTTCTTT. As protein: CATKTGVGNTEAFF.

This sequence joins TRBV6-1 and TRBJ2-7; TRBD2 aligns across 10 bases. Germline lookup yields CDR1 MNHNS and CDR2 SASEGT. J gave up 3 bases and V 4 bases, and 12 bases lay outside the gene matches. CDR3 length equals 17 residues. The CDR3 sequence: CASSARDDSGGNYEQYF. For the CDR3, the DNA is TGTGCCAGCAGTGCCAGAGATGATAGCGGGGGGAACTACGAGCAGTACTTC.

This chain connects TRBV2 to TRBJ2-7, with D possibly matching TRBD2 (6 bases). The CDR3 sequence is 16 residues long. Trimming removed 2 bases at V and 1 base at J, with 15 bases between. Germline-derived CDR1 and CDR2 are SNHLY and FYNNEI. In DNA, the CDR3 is TGTGCCAGCAGTGAATCGGCCCGACGGGAGTCCTACGAGCAGTACTTC. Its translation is CASSESARRESYEQYF.

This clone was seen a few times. CDR3: CASSDGGTNYGYTF. The CDR3 nucleotides are TGTGCCAGCAGTGATGGAGGGACTAACTATGGCTACACCTTC. The J gene is TRBJ1-2, the V gene TRBV25-1; no reliable D call. Germline CDR1 is MGHDK and CDR2 is SYGVNS. The CDR3 length is 14 residues. The V and J ends lost 3 bases and 0 bases respectively, with 8 bases between them.

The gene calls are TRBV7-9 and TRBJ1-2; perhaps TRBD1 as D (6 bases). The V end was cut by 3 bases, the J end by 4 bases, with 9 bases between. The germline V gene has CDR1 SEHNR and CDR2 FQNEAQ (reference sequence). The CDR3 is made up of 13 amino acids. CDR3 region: CASSFDRSYGYTF. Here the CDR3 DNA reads TGTGCCAGCAGCTTCGACAGGAGCTATGGCTACACCTTC.

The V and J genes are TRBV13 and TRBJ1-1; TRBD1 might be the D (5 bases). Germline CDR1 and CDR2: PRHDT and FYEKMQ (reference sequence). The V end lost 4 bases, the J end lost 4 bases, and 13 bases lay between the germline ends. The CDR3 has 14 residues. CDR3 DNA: TGTGCCAGCAGCTGGGTTGGGGGGAGCACTGAAGCTTTCTTT. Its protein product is CASSWVGGSTEAFF.

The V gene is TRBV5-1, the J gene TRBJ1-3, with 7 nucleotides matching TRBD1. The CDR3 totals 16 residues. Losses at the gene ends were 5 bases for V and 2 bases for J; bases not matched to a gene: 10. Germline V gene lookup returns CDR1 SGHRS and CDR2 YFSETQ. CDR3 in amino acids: CASRSGTDRTGNTIYF. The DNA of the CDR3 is TGCGCCAGCAGGTCCGGGACAGATAGGACTGGAAACACCATATATTTT.